This T cell receptor beta chain was identified during a study of T-cell reconstitution after alpha-beta-depleted transplantation in children. This clonotype has a handful of counts. Antigen unknown. The authors prepared the TCRbeta library with unique molecular identifiers. From the PCR reads, TCRdb called clonotypes with MiXCR, one entry per CDR3 protein. The sample lists 300,000 to 400,000 distinct CDR3 sequences; 15% to 20% were seen once. Study observations and caveats: After transplant, at about two months, alpha-beta T cells were reportedly derived from several hundred expanded graft clones. After transplant, high TCRbeta diversity at day 60 in some patients arose from surviving recipient T cells and thymic progenitors.

The sequence came from a male patient between 2 and 10 years old who had a stem cell transplant for acute lymphoblastic leukemia, so the T cells may come from the graft donor. Material: PBMCs, mostly from graft donor cells, obtained 360 days after TCRalphabeta/CD19-depleted stem cell transplant.

DNA for the CDR3: TGTGCCAGCAGTATCCTACTAGCGGGAGTGGGCACAGATACGCAGTATTTT. Translation gives CASSILLAGVGTDTQYF. The chain couples TRBV12-3 or TRBV12-4 to TRBJ2-3; 11 bases agree with TRBD2. CDR3 length: 17 amino acids. V trimming: 5 bases; J trimming: 1 base; junction bases outside the gene matches: 8.